Given below is one T cell receptor beta chain in context. The sample holds many counts of this clonotype. Its antigen target is currently unknown. Base qualities are not recorded, but no much larger clone differs from it by a single base. The germline V gene (reference sequence) gives CDR1 as LGHDT and CDR2 as YNNKEL. Its CDR3 holds 19 amino acids, cysteine through phenylalanine. Of all the DNA, just the CDR3 is kept, 57 bases in frame from base 1. V is pruned by 3 bases and J by 4 bases, leaving 12 bases of the junction without a gene match. The record originates from a study of human T cells and chemical hapten exposure (dated by TCRdb to the early 2020s). Regarding the complete study: For sensitization, 2% DPC in acetone was applied to a roughly 2 cm by roughly 2 cm area of upper inner arm skin. Weekly therapeutic DPC doses were additionally applied to the scalp of patients throughout the roughly 23-week study period. Patch testing was performed on the upper back with Finn chambers containing 0.01% DPC, and the patch tests were scored after 6 days according to International Contact Dermatitis Research Group standards. The patient cohort, mostly female, included alopecia areata with under or over 50% scalp involvement, alopecia totalis and alopecia universalis. Libraries were combined into a pool for sequencing, and differences in TCR yield between samples came mainly from small differences in library volumes within the pool. In alopecia patients, the study followed how the peripheral blood TCR repertoire changed in vivo over primary and secondary sensitization to diphenylcyclopropenone (DPC), a hapten. Blood was sampled from patients pre-sensitization (week 0) and at 2, 6 and about 24 weeks after DPC sensitization. Roughly 30 alopecia patients provided blood for TCR sequencing at one to four time points (pre-sensitization, 2, 6 and 24 weeks). Study-level results and caveats: Patch test score was positively correlated with the number of PT1 expanded TCRs, with significance at thresholds 8, 16 and 32 but not at 4. Alopecia, a presumed autoimmune disease, was present in all patients, so the immune response of the patients might differ from that of healthy individuals. After repeated subsampling, changes were observed in the strength of the expansion versus patch-test correlation and in the threshold at which the correlation became significant. Compared with pre-sensitization or healthy control sets, expanded TCRs formed significantly more large CDR3 similarity clusters, which is consistent with antigen-driven responses. DPC sensitization did not change how many TCRs were above 1 in 1000 frequency, and no evidence was found of alterations in global repertoire structure.

To prepare the library, RACE was applied. The sequencer listed for this sample is NextSeq 500. During library preparation, unique molecular identifiers were attached to individual cDNA molecules so that TCRs could be counted quantitatively and reproducibly. For every blood RNA sample, sequencing covered both the TCR alpha and TCR beta chains. Regarding the original processing steps: The median number of TCRs per sample was roughly 100,000, ranging from roughly 23,224 to 690,600. V, J and CDR3 annotation of the TCR reads was carried out using the Decombinator software suite. Every sample was subsampled to the same number of TCRs (28,000) for the PS versus PT1 abundance plots. Expanded TCRs were defined as absent before sensitization and observed at least eight times at the 2-week time point. In-frame beta chains were kept once TCRdb had trimmed the public reads at Q25 with fastp and called clones with MiXCR. CDR3 protein sequences are deduplicated, and each keeps its most common genes and DNA. What appears here as the V and J calls and clone size reflects TCRdb's work, not the paper's. The sample data list about 98,000 distinct CDR3 sequences, and about 10% of these were observed just once. Around 3.1% of the sample comes from the top ten.

The sample's time point, from its label and the paper: pre-sensitization, week 0. The sample's treatment or condition label, in plain terms: therapeutic diphenylcyclopropenone sensitization with weekly scalp DPC. At every patch-test visit, the blood draw took place before the patch test was put on. Eligible patients were aged 18 to 70, diagnosed with alopecia, deemed suitable for DPC therapy, and excluded if pregnant. Total RNA was extracted from unfractionated whole blood collected in Tempus Blood RNA tubes. This clonotype was obtained from a woman aged 60-75 years with alopecia areata. Some clones in this sample may be carry-over from other donors' samples. The specimen was whole blood, collected in connection with sensitization to the hapten diphenylcyclopropenone (DPC). The chain is made from TRBV3-1 and TRBJ2-1; 13 bases in the middle match TRBD2. DNA sequence: TGTGCCAGCAGCCACGGGACTAGCGGGGTGTTCGGGTTTTACAATGAGCAGTTCTTC. Translated, this gives CASSHGTSGVFGFYNEQFF.